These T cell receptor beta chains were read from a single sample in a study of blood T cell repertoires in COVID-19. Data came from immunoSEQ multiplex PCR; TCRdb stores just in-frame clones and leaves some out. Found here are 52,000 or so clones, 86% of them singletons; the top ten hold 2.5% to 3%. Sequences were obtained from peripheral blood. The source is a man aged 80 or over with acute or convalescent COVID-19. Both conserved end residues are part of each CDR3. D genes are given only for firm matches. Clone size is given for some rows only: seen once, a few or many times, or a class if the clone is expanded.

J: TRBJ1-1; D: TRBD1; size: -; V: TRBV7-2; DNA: TGTGCCAGCAGCTTCCAGGGGGCCCCCAACACTGAAGCTTTCTTT; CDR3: CASSFQGAPNTEAFF
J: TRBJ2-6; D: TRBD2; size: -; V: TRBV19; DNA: TGTGCCAGTAGTATAGGACTAGCGGGGAGATCCTCTGGGGCCAACGTCCTGACTTTC; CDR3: CASSIGLAGRSSGANVLTF
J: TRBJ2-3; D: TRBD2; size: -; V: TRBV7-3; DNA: TGTGCCAGCAGCCTAGCGGGGGTCCAGTATTTT; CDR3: CASSLAGVQYF
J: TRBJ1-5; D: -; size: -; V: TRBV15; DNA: TGTGCCACCAGCAGACTTACCAGGGGACGTCAGCCCCAGCATTTT; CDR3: CATSRLTRGRQPQHF
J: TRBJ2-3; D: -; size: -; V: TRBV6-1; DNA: TGTGCCAGCAGTGAAGGGGGTGGGGACAACCGGCAGTATTTT; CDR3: CASSEGGGDNRQYF
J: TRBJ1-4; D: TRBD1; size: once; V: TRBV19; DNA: TGTGCCAGTGGGACAGGGAAGAATGAAAAACTGTTTTTT; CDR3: CASGTGKNEKLFF
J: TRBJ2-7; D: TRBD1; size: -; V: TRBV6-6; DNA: TGTGCCAGCAGTGACCCGGGACAGGGTACTTACGAGCAGTACTTC; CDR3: CASSDPGQGTYEQYF
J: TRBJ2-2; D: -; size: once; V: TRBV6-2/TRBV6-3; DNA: TGTGCCAGCACCCCCCGAGCGGCTAGCAAGAACACCGGGGAGCTGTTTTTT; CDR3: CASTPRAASKNTGELFF
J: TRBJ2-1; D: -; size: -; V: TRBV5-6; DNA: TGTGCCAGCAGCTTGGGTAAGGGGCTACGCAATGAGCAGTTCTTC; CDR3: CASSLGKGLRNEQFF
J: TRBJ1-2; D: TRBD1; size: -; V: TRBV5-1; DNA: TGCGCCAGCAGCTTGGGCCCGGGACAGGGAGGTGGCTACACCTTC; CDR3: CASSLGPGQGGGYTF
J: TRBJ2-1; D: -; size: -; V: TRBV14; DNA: TGTGCCAGCGCCCCAGGTATATACAATGAGCAGTTCTTC; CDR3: CASAPGIYNEQFF
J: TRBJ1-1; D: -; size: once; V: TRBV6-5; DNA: TGTGCCAGCAGTTACTACCGGACAGCGAACACTGAAGCTTTCTTT; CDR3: CASSYYRTANTEAFF
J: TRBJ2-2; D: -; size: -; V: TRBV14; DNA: TGTGCCAGCAGCCGCGCTATCACCGGGGAGCTGTTTTTT; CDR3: CASSRAITGELFF
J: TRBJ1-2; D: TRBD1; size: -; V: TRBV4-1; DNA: TGCGCCAGCAGCCAAGAAGTGCAGGGGGCGAGGTCTAACTATGGCTACACCTTC; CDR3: CASSQEVQGARSNYGYTF
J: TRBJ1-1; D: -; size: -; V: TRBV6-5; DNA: TGTGCCAGCAGTTTAACAGGAGCCACTGAAGCTTTCTTT; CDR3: CASSLTGATEAFF
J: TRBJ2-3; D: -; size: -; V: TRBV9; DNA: TGTGCCAGCAGCCCCACGGCCCTTTCTCTCACAGATACGCGGTATTTT; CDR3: CASSPTALSLTDTRYF
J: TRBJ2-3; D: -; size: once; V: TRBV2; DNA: TGTGCCAGCAGTGACAGGGCTTCCACAGATACGCAGTATTTT; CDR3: CASSDRASTDTQYF